A selection of T cell receptor beta chains follows, all from one sample in a study of T cell clusters in autoimmune cytopenias. TCRdb reanalyzed the multiplex PCR reads and collapses them to one entry per CDR3 protein, without DNA. The ten top clones account for approximately 62%, within a sample of 1,500 to 2,000 distinct CDR3 sequences. Sequenced input: peripheral blood. The source is a human donor with an autoimmune cytopenia, with autoimmune hepatitis or in good health (not recorded which). Both conserved end residues are part of each CDR3. The size of a clone is reported for some rows only, either as once, few or many, or as a class for expanded clones.

J,size,V,CDR3
TRBJ1-2,medium-sized,TRBV5-5,CASSNSGQINYGYTF
TRBJ2-7,medium-sized,TRBV27,CASSSTTSGAHYEQYF
TRBJ1-2,medium-sized,TRBV19,CATWTGANWDYGYTF
TRBJ2-1,medium-sized,TRBV27,CASSPTTSGRVVEQFF
TRBJ2-5,medium-sized,TRBV29-1,CSVRTDQETQYF
TRBJ2-7,NA,TRBV5-6,CASSLATSGNYEQYF
TRBJ2-2,NA,TRBV20-1,CSAREAWAGELFF
TRBJ1-2,NA,TRBV28,CASNAQMDRYYGYTF
TRBJ1-5,medium-sized,TRBV29-1,CSVGTDFNQPQHF
TRBJ2-7,NA,TRBV5-1,CASSLWTGQAEQYF
TRBJ1-4,medium-sized,TRBV27,CASSRTGGFEKLFF
TRBJ1-2,medium-sized,TRBV19,CASSISATNYGYTF
TRBJ2-7,NA,TRBV12-3/TRBV12-4,CASSTQTGAYEQYF
TRBJ1-6,NA,TRBV27,CASSPRSGANSPLHF
TRBJ1-1,medium-sized,TRBV5-5,CASSLDPDTEAFF
TRBJ1-2,medium-sized,TRBV19,CASFGQGKGGNYGYTF
TRBJ1-1,NA,TRBV30,CASNRGNTEAFF
TRBJ1-5,medium-sized,TRBV6-1,CASSASRDQPQHF
TRBJ2-7,NA,TRBV4-1,CASSQGHSSYEQYF
TRBJ2-1,NA,TRBV11-2,CASSFPGTSGRNEQFF
TRBJ2-3,NA,TRBV20-1,CSASHSGSVIDTQYF
TRBJ1-1,NA,TRBV6-1,CANGVITEAFF
TRBJ2-5,medium-sized,TRBV19,CASSWGQTGTKQSQYF
TRBJ2-5,NA,TRBV6-6,CASSYSTSGGLQETQYF
TRBJ2-1,medium-sized,TRBV6-5,CASTPAGKDEQFF
TRBJ1-4,NA,TRBV5-6,CASSFGTGGEKLFF
TRBJ1-2,NA,TRBV6-1,CASRGAAETNYGYTF
TRBJ1-2,medium-sized,TRBV19,CASSRDRESSYTF
TRBJ2-7,medium-sized,TRBV18,CASSPGMGFGYSYEQYF
TRBJ2-7,NA,TRBV6-2/TRBV6-3,CASSYSPASPHYEQYF
TRBJ2-7,NA,TRBV6-5,CASSGDSRGYF
TRBJ2-5,NA,TRBV18,CTSSPGIQETQYF
TRBJ2-2,NA,TRBV10-1,CASSQGPDDRGRTGELFF
TRBJ2-3,medium-sized,TRBV27,CASSLSVGGTQYF
TRBJ2-2,NA,TRBV5-4,CASSDPTGELFF
TRBJ1-3,NA,TRBV11-2,CASSLGTCGQESSGNTIYF
TRBJ1-1,NA,TRBV6-1,CASRTGYTEAFF
TRBJ2-7,medium-sized,TRBV10-2,CASMDRGAGEQYF
TRBJ2-7,medium-sized,TRBV19,CASSISYRNEQYF
TRBJ2-7,medium-sized,TRBV27,CASGTADSYEQYF
TRBJ2-7,medium-sized,TRBV29-1,CSVGADVEQYF
TRBJ2-7,NA,TRBV18,CASTGDRFPYEQYF
TRBJ1-5,NA,TRBV10-3,CAISEFQGASQPQHF
TRBJ2-7,NA,TRBV12-3/TRBV12-4,CASSYGTSGSPYEQYF
TRBJ1-4,NA,TRBV6-5,CASSSDRGRNEKLFF
TRBJ1-4,NA,TRBV7-9,CASSLDRGRHEKLFF
TRBJ2-5,NA,TRBV11-2,CASSQGQGLYQETQYF
TRBJ2-7,NA,TRBV27,CASSPSGTAYEQYF
TRBJ2-1,NA,TRBV2,CASIGGPYNEQFF
TRBJ2-2,medium-sized,TRBV6-5,CASIPGASGIGELFF
TRBJ1-2,NA,TRBV12-3/TRBV12-4,CASSLGAYGYTF
TRBJ2-1,large,TRBV27,CASSLQGGSYNEQFF
TRBJ1-4,medium-sized,TRBV19,CASSTSGQGKLFF
TRBJ2-7,NA,TRBV6-5,CASSYSIGGEGAYEQYF
TRBJ1-2,medium-sized,TRBV6-5,CASSYSSERGYTF
TRBJ1-1,NA,TRBV20-1,CSARDQTGRAEAFF
TRBJ2-1,NA,TRBV11-1,CASSLGTGGEQFF
TRBJ2-2,NA,TRBV7-2,CASSSTAYSRGGLFF